The T cell receptor (beta chain) described here comes from a study of PD-L1 blockade in urothelial cancer. Time point defined: peripheral blood 6 weeks after treatment start. The CDR3 is 15 amino acids. CDR1 and CDR2 from the germline V gene are MDHEN and SYDVKM. Deletions cut 4 bases from V and 1 base from J, with 8 bases between. TCRdb keeps only in-frame clones here, not all; method: immunoSEQ multiplex PCR. This table has some 75,000 clones, 75% to 95% appearing once. The origin of this receptor is an elderly woman with urothelial cancer. J is TRBJ2-6 and V is TRBV28; D possibly corresponds to TRBD1 (5 bases). The material sequenced was PBMCs, taken around atezolizumab (anti-PD-L1) treatment. CDR3 bases: TGTGCCAGCAGTTCCCAGGGTTCTGGGGCCAACGTCCTGACTTTC. Translated: CASSSQGSGANVLTF.